One and the same sample provided the 22 T cell receptor beta chains below, sequenced in a study of sequential checkpoint blockade in melanoma. TCRdb's copy holds only in-frame clones and misses some; the assay was immunoSEQ multiplex PCR. This sample has 20,000 to 25,000 clones, with around 70% found just once. Treatment described: randomized to nivolumab then ipilimumab (arm A) or the reverse (arm B). Material: CD8+ T cells sorted from blood (inferred from file names), obtained from a patient given nivolumab and ipilimumab in sequence. Receptor source: a human donor with melanoma.

The CDR3 sequence: CASGVQPQHF. CDR3 in DNA: TGTGCCTCGGGGGTTCAGCCCCAGCATTTT. The chain has TRBV10-3 and TRBJ1-5; TRBD1 might be the D (5 bases). Trimming stripped 11 bases from V and 6 bases from J, with 8 bases between. CDR1 and CDR2 (germline): ENHRY, SYGVKD. The CDR3 length is 10 residues.

This clone appeared a single time. A much larger clone is a single base away; this may be a read error. The chain combines TRBV11-2 with TRBJ1-2, with 7 bases matching TRBD1. Germline values: CDR1 SGHAT, CDR2 FQNNGV. The CDR3 spans 14 residues. With 2 bases clipped from V and 3 bases from J, the junction kept 3 bases outside the gene matches. The CDR3 loop reads CASSLSQGDYGYTF. The CDR3 nucleotides are TGTGCCAGCAGCTTAAGTCAGGGGGACTATGGCTACACCTTC. Full variable domain (remainder filled in from reference TRBV11-2 and TRBJ1-2): EAGVAQSPRYKIIEKRQSVAFWCNPISGHATLYWYQQILGQGPKLLIQFQNNGVVDDSQLPKDRFSAERLKGVDSTLKIQPAKLEDSAVYLCASSLSQGDYGYTFGSGTRLTVV.

The chain joins TRBV4-3 to TRBJ1-2, with D perhaps TRBD1 (5 bases). The V end lost 4 bases, the J end lost 8 bases, and 17 bases lay between the germline ends. The CDR3 has 14 residues. Germline loops: CDR1 LGHNA, CDR2 YSLEER. The CDR3 nucleotides are TGCGCCAGCAGCCCCATGGGGGGAGCGCAGGGCTACACCTTC. It specifies CASSPMGGAQGYTF.

The chain's CDR3 is CATSKQGPETQYF. Written as DNA, the CDR3 is TGTGCCACCAGCAAGCAGGGTCCGGAGACCCAGTACTTC. The rearrangement links TRBV15 to TRBJ2-5; D may be TRBD1 (5 bases). The CDR3 is 13 amino acids. V was shortened by 4 bases and J by 5 bases, with 11 bases between the two germline ends. In germline, CDR1 is LNHNV, CDR2 YYDKDF (reference sequence).

This clone was seen a few times. V gene TRBV27 combines with J gene TRBJ2-3, with 8 bases identical to TRBD1. This CDR3 is 17 amino acids long. After removal of 8 bases from V and 5 bases from J, the junction contained 18 bases not matched to a gene. Germline CDR1 and CDR2: MNHEY and SMNVEV (reference sequence). The CDR3 nucleotides are TGTGCCAGCGCAAAGGCAGGGGGCAAGGTGTTTAGAGATACGCAGTATTTT. The encoded protein is CASAKAGGKVFRDTQYF.

This chain links TRBV4-3 with TRBJ2-7, with a possible D match to TRBD2 (6 bases). V gave up 3 bases and J gave up 3 bases, with 18 bases separating them. Germline values: CDR1 LGHNA, CDR2 YSLEER. The CDR3 spans 16 residues. The CDR3 DNA follows: TGCGCCAGCAGCCAGGAAGGGACCGGGGACTTCTACGAGCAGTACTTC. It specifies CASSQEGTGDFYEQYF.

The chain links TRBV11-2 to TRBJ2-1; 12 bases match TRBD1. CDR1 and CDR2 (germline): SGHAT, FQNNGV. The CDR3 totals 17 residues. Trimming cost V 1 base and J 9 bases; bases outside gene matches: 10. The CDR3 sequence is CASSLVTGTGGYGEQFF. Written as DNA, the CDR3 is TGTGCCAGCAGCTTAGTAACTGGGACAGGGGGCTACGGTGAGCAGTTCTTC.

This chain connects TRBV11-2 to TRBJ2-5; D is ambiguous. The CDR3 runs 14 residues. V was shortened by 5 bases and J by 1 base, with 11 bases between the two germline ends. Germline V lookup: CDR1 SGHAT, CDR2 FQNNGV. The CDR3 DNA follows: TGTGCCAGCAGCCGCGGATCACTCCAAGAGACCCAGTACTTC. It translates to CASSRGSLQETQYF. The full variable domain, its missing parts supplied by reference TRBV11-2 and TRBJ2-5, is EAGVAQSPRYKIIEKRQSVAFWCNPISGHATLYWYQQILGQGPKLLIQFQNNGVVDDSQLPKDRFSAERLKGVDSTLKIQPAKLEDSAVYLCASSRGSLQETQYFGPGTRLLVL.

A single count supports this clone. The rearrangement links TRBV9 to TRBJ2-5; 13 bases align to TRBD2. The V and J ends lost 3 bases and 2 bases, in that order; junction bases with no gene match: 10. The CDR3 totals 18 residues. The germline gives CDR1 SGDLS, CDR2 YYNGEE. The CDR3 is CASSGDAVTSGGQETQYF. CDR3 nucleotides: TGTGCCAGCAGCGGAGACGCGGTGACTAGCGGGGGGCAAGAGACCCAGTACTTC.

J is TRBJ2-1 and V is TRBV27; D is perhaps TRBD1 (5 bases). CDR3 length: 13 amino acids. The ends were cut back, 10 bases at V and 2 bases at J, with 12 bases in the middle. Germline CDR1 is MNHEY and CDR2 is SMNVEV (reference sequence). As DNA, the CDR3 is TGTGCCACCAAGGGGCCGCCCTACAATGAGCAGTTCTTC. Translating gives CATKGPPYNEQFF.

This clone was observed a handful of times. The chain uses TRBV7-9 and TRBJ1-1; TRBD1 aligns across 8 bases. V trimming: 5 bases; J trimming: 3 bases; junction bases outside the gene matches: 8. Germline values: CDR1 SEHNR, CDR2 FQNEAQ (reference sequence). This CDR3 region has 15 residues. CDR3 DNA: TGTGCCAGCAGCCATGGACAGGGTCAAGACACTGAAGCTTTCTTT. Translation: CASSHGQGQDTEAFF.

The chain carries TRBV11-2 and TRBJ2-5; tentative D call: TRBD2 (5 bases). V was cut by 0 bases and J by 4 bases, with 9 bases left in between. Germline V CDR1 and CDR2: SGHAT, FQNNGV. This CDR3 region has 14 residues. The CDR3 nucleotides read TGTGCCAGCAGCTTAGAATCGGGAAGAGAGACCCAGTACTTC. It codes for CASSLESGRETQYF.

The chain combines TRBV5-6 with TRBJ1-2; D remains unclear. The CDR3 covers 11 residues. V lost 7 bases and J 7 bases, leaving 11 bases between the germline ends. Germline lookup yields CDR1 SGHDT and CDR2 YYEEEE. CDR3 region: CASAGGGGYTF. Here the CDR3 DNA reads TGTGCCAGCGCAGGTGGAGGTGGCTACACCTTC.

The chain recombines TRBV19 with TRBJ1-3, with D maybe TRBD1 (6 bases). The CDR3 is 15 residues long. CDR1 and CDR2 from the germline V gene are LNHDA and SQIVND (reference sequence). Trimming pared 5 bases from V and 0 bases from J, leaving 11 bases between. This CDR3 is CASSPPDSSGNTIYF. In DNA, the CDR3 is TGTGCCAGTAGTCCCCCGGACAGCTCTGGAAACACCATATATTTT.

This rearrangement joins TRBV28 to TRBJ2-3; 10 nucleotides match TRBD2. The CDR3 length is 15 residues. V trimming: 5 bases; J trimming: 5 bases; junction bases outside the gene matches: 7. The V gene's germline CDR1 is MDHEN and CDR2 SYDVKM. In DNA, the CDR3 is TGTGCCAGCAGTACCCGGACTAGCGGTAGAGATACGCAGTATTTT. Protein: CASSTRTSGRDTQYF.

The chain carries TRBV4-3 and TRBJ1-2, with 7 bases matching TRBD1. V lost 0 bases and J lost 7; bases outside the gene matches: 8. The CDR3 contains 15 residues. Per germline, CDR1 LGHNA and CDR2 YSLEER. The CDR3 here is CASSQDSTGKGGYTF. The CDR3 bases are TGCGCCAGCAGCCAAGATTCGACAGGGAAGGGTGGCTACACCTTC.

The genes are TRBV9 and TRBJ2-5, with 8 bases lining up with TRBD1. In germline, CDR1 is SGDLS, CDR2 YYNGEE. The CDR3 has 14 residues. V lost 7 bases, J lost 2 bases, and 7 bases stayed unmatched. The CDR3 DNA reads as TGTGCCAGCGGCGCCGGGACAGGACAAGAGACCCAGTACTTC. This sequence encodes CASGAGTGQETQYF.

The J gene is TRBJ2-7, the V gene TRBV29-1, with 8 nucleotides matching TRBD1. V lost 1 base, J lost 2 bases, and 10 bases stayed unmatched. The CDR3 has 16 amino acids. CDR1 is SQVTM and CDR2 is ANQGSEA in the germline V gene. The CDR3: CSVEGGRDRPPYEQYF. The CDR3 nucleotides read TGCAGCGTTGAAGGAGGCCGGGACAGGCCTCCCTACGAGCAGTACTTC.

This clone showed up just a few times. The chain joins TRBV7-8 to TRBJ2-3; D is uncertain. This CDR3 spans 15 amino acids. The germline gives CDR1 SGHVS, CDR2 FQNEAQ. V was clipped by 6 bases and J by 4 bases, with 17 bases between them. CDR3 nucleotide sequence: TGTGCCAGCAGTCAAACAGTCCGCCTCTCAGATACGCAGTATTTT. Encoded protein: CASSQTVRLSDTQYF.

The chain links TRBV10-3 to TRBJ1-3; D gene unclear. Germline-derived CDR1 and CDR2 are ENHRY and SYGVKD. Trimming cost V 11 bases and J 4 bases, with 18 bases left between them. There are 14 residues in the CDR3. CDR3 protein: CAVLIPSSGNTIYF. The CDR3 nucleotides read TGTGCCGTCCTGATTCCTTCTAGCGGAAACACCATATATTTT.

This clone was seen a few times. V is TRBV2 and J is TRBJ2-7; 9 bases map to TRBD2. V lost 8 bases to trimming and J lost 6 bases; unmatched junction nucleotides: 20. Germline values: CDR1 SNHLY, CDR2 FYNNEI. CDR3 length: 17 residues. CDR3 DNA: TGTGCCAGCCTTTGGCGGGGGGGCAACAACCCACTCTCCGAGCAGTACTTC. It is translated as CASLWRGGNNPLSEQYF.

This clone was detected only a few times. DNA for the CDR3: TGTGCCAGCATAGAGGACGGACTTCACTATACGAACACTGAAGCTTTCTTT. This gives the protein CASIEDGLHYTNTEAFF. The chain couples TRBV5-4 to TRBJ1-1, with no clear D. The ends were cut back, 6 bases at V and 1 base at J, with 22 bases in the middle. The length of the CDR3 is 17 residues. CDR1 and CDR2 (germline): SGHNT, YYREEE (reference sequence).